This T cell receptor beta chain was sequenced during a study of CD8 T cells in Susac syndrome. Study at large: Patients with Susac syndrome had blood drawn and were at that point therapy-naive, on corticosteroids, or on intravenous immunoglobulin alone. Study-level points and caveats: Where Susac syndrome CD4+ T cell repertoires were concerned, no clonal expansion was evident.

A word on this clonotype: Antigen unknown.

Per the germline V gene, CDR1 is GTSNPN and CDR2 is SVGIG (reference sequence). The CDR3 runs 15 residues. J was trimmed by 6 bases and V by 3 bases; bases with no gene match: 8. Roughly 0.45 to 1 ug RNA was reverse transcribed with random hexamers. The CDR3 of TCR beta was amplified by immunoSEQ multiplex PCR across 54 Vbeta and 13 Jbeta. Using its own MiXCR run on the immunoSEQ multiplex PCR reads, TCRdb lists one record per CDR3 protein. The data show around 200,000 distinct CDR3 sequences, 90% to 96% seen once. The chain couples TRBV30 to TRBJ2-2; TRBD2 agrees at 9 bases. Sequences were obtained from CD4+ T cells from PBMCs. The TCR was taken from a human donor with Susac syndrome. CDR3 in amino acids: CAWREASGDSGELFF. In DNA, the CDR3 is TGTGCCTGGAGAGAGGCTAGCGGGGATTCCGGGGAGCTGTTTTTT.